This TCR beta chain was sequenced during a study of early T cells in non-severe SARS-CoV-2 infection. MiXCR, applied by TCRdb to the 5' RACE reads, yields one record per CDR3 protein. This table holds roughly 50,000 distinct CDR3 sequences, around 8% found once. This clonotype was found many times. The sequenced sample consisted of whole blood. The receptor's source is an adult who was a healthcare worker with PCR-confirmed SARS-CoV-2 infection or an uninfected control (not recorded which).

As DNA, the CDR3 is TGTGCCAGCAGTGATGCTAAATATGGGGCCAACGTCCTGACTTTC. Amino acid sequence: CASSDAKYGANVLTF. The chain links TRBV6-1 to TRBJ2-6; no reliable D call. There are 15 residues in the CDR3. The germline CDR1 and CDR2 sequences are MNHNS and SASEGT. Trimming removed 3 bases from V and 3 bases from J, with 9 bases in between.